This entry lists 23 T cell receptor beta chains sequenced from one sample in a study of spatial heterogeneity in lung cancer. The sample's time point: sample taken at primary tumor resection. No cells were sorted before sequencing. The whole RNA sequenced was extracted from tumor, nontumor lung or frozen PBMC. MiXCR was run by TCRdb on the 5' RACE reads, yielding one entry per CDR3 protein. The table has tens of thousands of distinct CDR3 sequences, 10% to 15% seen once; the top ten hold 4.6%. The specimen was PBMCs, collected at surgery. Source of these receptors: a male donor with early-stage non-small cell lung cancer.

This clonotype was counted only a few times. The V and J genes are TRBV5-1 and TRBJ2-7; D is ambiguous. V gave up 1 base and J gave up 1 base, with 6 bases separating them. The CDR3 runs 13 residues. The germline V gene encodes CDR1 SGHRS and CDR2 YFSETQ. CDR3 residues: CASSLTYSYEQYF. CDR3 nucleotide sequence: TGCGCCAGCAGCTTGACATATTCCTACGAGCAGTACTTC.

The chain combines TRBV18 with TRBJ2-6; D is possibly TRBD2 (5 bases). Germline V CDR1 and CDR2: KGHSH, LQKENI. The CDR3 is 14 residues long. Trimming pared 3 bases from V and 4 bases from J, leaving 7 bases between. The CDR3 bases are TGTGCCAGCTCACCCTCGGGGGGGGCCAACGTCCTGACTTTC. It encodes CASSPSGGANVLTF.

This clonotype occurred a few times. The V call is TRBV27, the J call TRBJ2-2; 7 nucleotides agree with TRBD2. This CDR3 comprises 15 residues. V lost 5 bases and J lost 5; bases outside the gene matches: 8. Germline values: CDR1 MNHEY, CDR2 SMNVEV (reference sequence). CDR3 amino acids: CASSPSGGGTGELFF. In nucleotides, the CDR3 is TGTGCCAGCAGTCCGAGTGGGGGGGGGACCGGGGAGCTGTTTTTT.

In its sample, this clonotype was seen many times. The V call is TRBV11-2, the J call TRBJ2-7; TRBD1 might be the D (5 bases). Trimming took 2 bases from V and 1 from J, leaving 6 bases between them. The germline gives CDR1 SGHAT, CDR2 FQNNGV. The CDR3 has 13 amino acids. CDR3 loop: CASSLYRSYEQYF. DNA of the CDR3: TGTGCCAGCAGCTTATACAGGTCCTACGAGCAGTACTTC.

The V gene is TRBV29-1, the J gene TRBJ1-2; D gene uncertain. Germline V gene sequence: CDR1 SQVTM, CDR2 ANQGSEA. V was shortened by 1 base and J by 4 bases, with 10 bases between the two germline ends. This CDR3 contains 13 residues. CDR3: CSVEGAYGYGYTF. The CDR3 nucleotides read TGCAGCGTTGAAGGGGCGTATGGCTATGGCTACACCTTC.

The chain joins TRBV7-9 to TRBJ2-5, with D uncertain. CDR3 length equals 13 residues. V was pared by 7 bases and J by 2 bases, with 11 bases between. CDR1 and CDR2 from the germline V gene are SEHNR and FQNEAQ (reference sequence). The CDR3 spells CASTIQPQETQYF. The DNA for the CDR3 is TGTGCCAGCACCATACAGCCACAAGAGACCCAGTACTTC.

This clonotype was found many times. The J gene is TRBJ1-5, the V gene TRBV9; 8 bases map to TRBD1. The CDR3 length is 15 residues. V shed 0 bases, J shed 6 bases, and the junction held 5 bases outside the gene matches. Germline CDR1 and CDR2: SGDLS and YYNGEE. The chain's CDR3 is CASSVGTGSGQPQHF. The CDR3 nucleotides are TGTGCCAGCAGCGTAGGGACAGGGTCTGGTCAGCCCCAGCATTTT.

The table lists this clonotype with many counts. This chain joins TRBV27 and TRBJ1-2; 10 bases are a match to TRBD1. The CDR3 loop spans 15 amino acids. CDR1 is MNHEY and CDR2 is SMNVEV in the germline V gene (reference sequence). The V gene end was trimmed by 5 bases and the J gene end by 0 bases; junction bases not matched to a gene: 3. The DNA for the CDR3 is TGTGCCAGCAGTAGACAGGGGGCGACTAACTATGGCTACACCTTC. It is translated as CASSRQGATNYGYTF.

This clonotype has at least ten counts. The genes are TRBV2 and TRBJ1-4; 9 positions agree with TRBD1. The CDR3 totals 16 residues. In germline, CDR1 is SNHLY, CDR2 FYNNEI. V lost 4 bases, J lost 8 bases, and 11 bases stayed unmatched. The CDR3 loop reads CASSATPGQGGEKLFF. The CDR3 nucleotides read TGTGCCAGCAGTGCGACTCCGGGACAGGGCGGGGAAAAACTGTTTTTT.

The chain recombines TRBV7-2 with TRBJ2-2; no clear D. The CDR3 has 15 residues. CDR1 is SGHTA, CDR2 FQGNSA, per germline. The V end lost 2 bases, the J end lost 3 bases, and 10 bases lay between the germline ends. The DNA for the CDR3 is TGTGCCAGCAGCTTAAACGCAGGACACACCGGGGAGCTGTTTTTT. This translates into CASSLNAGHTGELFF.

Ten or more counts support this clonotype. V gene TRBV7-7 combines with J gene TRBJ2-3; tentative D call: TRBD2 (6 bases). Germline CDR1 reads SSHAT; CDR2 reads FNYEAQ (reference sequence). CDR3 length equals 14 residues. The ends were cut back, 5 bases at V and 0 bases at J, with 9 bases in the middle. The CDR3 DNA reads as TGTGCCAGCAGCCCAAGCGGGAGCACAGATACGCAGTATTTT. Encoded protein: CASSPSGSTDTQYF.

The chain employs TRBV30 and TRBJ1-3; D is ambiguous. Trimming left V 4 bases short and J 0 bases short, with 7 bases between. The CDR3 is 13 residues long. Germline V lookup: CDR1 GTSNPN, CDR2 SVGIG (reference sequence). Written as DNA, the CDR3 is TGTGCCTGGAAACACCTCTCTGGAAACACCATATATTTT. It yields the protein CAWKHLSGNTIYF.

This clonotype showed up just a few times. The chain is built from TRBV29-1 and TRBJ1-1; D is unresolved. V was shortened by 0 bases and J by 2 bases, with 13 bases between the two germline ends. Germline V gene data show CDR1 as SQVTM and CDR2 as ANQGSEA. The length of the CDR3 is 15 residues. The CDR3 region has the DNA TGCAGCGTTGAAGATAGGAGTGCCTTTAACACTGAAGCTTTCTTT. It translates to CSVEDRSAFNTEAFF.

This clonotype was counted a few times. The DNA for the CDR3 is TGCAGCGTTGAAGTTCGGGGCGGCGAGCAGTACTTC. The encoded protein is CSVEVRGGEQYF. The chain combines TRBV29-1 with TRBJ2-7; either TRBD1 or TRBD2 may fit D (5 bases each). V lost 1 base, J lost 6 bases, and 10 bases lay in between. CDR1 and CDR2 from the germline V gene are SQVTM and ANQGSEA. CDR3 length equals 12 residues.

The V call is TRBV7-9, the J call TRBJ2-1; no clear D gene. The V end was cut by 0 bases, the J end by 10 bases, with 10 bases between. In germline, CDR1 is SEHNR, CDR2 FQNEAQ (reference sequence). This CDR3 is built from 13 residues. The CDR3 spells CASSLASPREQFF. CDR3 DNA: TGTGCCAGCAGCTTAGCCTCGCCCCGGGAGCAGTTCTTC.

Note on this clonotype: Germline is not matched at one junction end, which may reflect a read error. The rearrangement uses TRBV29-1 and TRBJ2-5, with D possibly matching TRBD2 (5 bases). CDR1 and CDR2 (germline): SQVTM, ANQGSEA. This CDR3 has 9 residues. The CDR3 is CSVEDGGHF. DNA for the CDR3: TGCAGCGTTGAAGATGGAGGACACTTC.

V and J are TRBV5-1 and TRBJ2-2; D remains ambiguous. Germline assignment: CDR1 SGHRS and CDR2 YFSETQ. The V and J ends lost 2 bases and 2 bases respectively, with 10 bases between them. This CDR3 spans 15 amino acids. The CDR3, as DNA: TGCGCCAGCAGCTTTCCCCGGGCTAACACCGGGGAGCTGTTTTTT. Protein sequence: CASSFPRANTGELFF. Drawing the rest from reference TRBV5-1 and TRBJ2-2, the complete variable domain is KAGVTQTPRYLIKTRGQQVTLSCSPISGHRSVSWYQQTPGQGLQFLFEYFSETQRNKGNFPGRFSGRQFSNSRSEMNVSTLELGDSALYLCASSFPRANTGELFFGEGSRLTVL.

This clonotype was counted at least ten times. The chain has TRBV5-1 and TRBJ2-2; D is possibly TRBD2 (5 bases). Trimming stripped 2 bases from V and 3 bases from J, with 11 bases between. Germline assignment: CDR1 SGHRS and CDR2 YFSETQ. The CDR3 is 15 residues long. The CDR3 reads CASSFGNSDTGELFF. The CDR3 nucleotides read TGCGCCAGCAGCTTCGGTAATAGCGACACCGGGGAGCTGTTTTTT.

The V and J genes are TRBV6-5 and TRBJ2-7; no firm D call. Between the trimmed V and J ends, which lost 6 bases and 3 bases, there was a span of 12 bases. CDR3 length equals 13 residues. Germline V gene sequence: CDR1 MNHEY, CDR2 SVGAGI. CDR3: CASSQSRIYEQYF. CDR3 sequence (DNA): TGTGCCAGCAGCCAATCAAGGATCTACGAGCAGTACTTC.

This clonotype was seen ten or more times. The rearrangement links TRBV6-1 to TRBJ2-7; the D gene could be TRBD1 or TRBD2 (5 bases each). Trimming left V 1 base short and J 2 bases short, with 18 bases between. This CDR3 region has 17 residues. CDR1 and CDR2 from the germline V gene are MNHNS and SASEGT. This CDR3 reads CASSEGQPGRGTYEQYF. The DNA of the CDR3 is TGTGCCAGCAGTGAAGGACAGCCGGGACGAGGAACCTACGAGCAGTACTTC.

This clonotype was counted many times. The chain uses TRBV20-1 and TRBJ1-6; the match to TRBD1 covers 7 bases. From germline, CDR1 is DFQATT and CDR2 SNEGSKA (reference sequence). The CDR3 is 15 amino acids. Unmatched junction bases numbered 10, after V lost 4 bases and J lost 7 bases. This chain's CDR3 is CSATWTARGNSPLHF. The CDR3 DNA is TGCAGTGCTACATGGACAGCCAGGGGGAATTCACCCCTCCACTTT.

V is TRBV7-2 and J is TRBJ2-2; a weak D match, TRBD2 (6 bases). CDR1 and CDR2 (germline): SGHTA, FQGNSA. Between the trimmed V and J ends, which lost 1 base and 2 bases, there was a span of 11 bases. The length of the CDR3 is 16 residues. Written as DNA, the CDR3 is TGTGCCAGCAGCTTAGGGGGGGTCCCTAACACCGGGGAGCTGTTTTTT. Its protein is CASSLGGVPNTGELFF.

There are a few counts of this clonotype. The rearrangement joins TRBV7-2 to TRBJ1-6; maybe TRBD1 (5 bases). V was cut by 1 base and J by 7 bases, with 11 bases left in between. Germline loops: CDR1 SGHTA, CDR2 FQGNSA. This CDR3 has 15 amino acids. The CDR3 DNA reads TGTGCCAGCAGCTTAGTAGCAGGGACCAATTCACCCCTCCACTTT. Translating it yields CASSLVAGTNSPLHF.